This entry features one T cell receptor beta chain sequence. Its antigen is not identified. BIOMED2 TRB-A/B primer pools were used in multiplex TRB PCR. Via MiXCR, TCRdb re-called the multiplex PCR reads, giving one row per CDR3 protein. The sample has 4,500 to 5,500 distinct CDR3 sequences; 20% are singletons. Trimming pared 0 bases from V and 1 base from J, leaving 5 bases between. Germline-derived CDR1 and CDR2 are SGHRS and YFSETQ. CDR3 length: 14 amino acids. The entry originates in a study of T and B cells in COVID-19 patients. Study as a whole: Peripheral blood came from COVID-19 patients with active infection or after recovery.

Each TRB amplification used roughly 220-550 ng of genomic DNA from blood. Study-level points and caveats: CD4+, regulatory T cell, CD8+ and sorted SARS-CoV-2-responsive or tetramer+ T cells were not yet sequenced. Patients with COVID-19 reportedly showed strongly skewed T cell receptor beta variable and joining gene usage.

The receptor comes from a human donor who had recovered from COVID-19. Source material: blood. V and J are TRBV5-1 and TRBJ1-5; D gene uncertain. CDR3 protein: CASSLEGSNQPQHF. Here the CDR3 DNA reads TGCGCCAGCAGCTTGGAGGGAAGCAATCAGCCCCAGCATTTT.